This is a list of T cell receptor beta chains from one sample in a study of radiotherapy plus CTLA-4 blockade in lung cancer. Assay used: immunoSEQ multiplex PCR; TCRdb lists only in-frame clones, some missing. Seen here are 40,000 to 45,000 clones, roughly three quarters observed once, and the top ten hold 2.6%. Sequencing used peripheral blood, obtained from a patient treated with radiotherapy plus ipilimumab. The receptor source for this set is a human donor with non-small cell lung cancer whose response to radiotherapy plus ipilimumab could not be evaluated. Both conserved end residues are part of each CDR3. The D gene is left open where the match is weak. Clone size is shown for a subset of rows, as once, few, many or a class of expanded clone.

d_call	clone_size	j_call	v_call	cdr3_nt	cdr3_aa
TRBD2	-	TRBJ2-2	TRBV18	TGTGCCAGCTCAACGGGACTATCGGGCACCGGGGAGCTGTTTTTT	CASSTGLSGTGELFF
-	-	TRBJ1-1	TRBV4-1	TGCGCCAGCAGCCAAGGTAGGGAGGGGAACACTGAAGCTTTCTTT	CASSQGREGNTEAFF
-	-	TRBJ2-2	TRBV19	TGTGCCAGTAGTATAGTTCTGAACACCGGGGAGCTGTTTTTT	CASSIVLNTGELFF
-	-	TRBJ2-3	TRBV4-1	TGCGCCAGCAGCTTTAGGGGAGATACGCAGTATTTT	CASSFRGDTQYF
-	-	TRBJ1-1	TRBV5-1	TGCGCCAGCAGCCCCCGACAGGCCGGCGGCACTGAAGCTTTCTTT	CASSPRQAGGTEAFF
TRBD1	few	TRBJ2-7	TRBV19	TGTGCCAGTAGTATAGGATCAGGGGGCGGATACGAGCAGTACTTC	CASSIGSGGGYEQYF
TRBD2	-	TRBJ2-5	TRBV4-2	TGTGCCAGCAGCCCAACGGGGGGGCGGGAGACCCAGTACTTC	CASSPTGGRETQYF
-	few	TRBJ1-5	TRBV4-2	TGTGCCAGCAGCCAGGCGGGTGTCAATAGCAATCAGCCCCAGCATTTT	CASSQAGVNSNQPQHF
-	-	TRBJ2-6	TRBV28	TGTGCCAGCAGTTTCTCCCTCTTTGGGGCCAACGTCCTGACTTTC	CASSFSLFGANVLTF
TRBD1	-	TRBJ1-1	TRBV5-1	TGCGCCAGCAGCCCACAGGGGGGAACGACTGAAGCTTTCTTT	CASSPQGGTTEAFF
-	-	TRBJ2-1	TRBV5-1	TGCGCCAGCAGTGTGGCGGGTGAGAATGAGCAGTTCTTC	CASSVAGENEQFF
-	-	TRBJ2-7	TRBV28	TGTGCCAGCAGTCCCCACCGGGTACTAAACGAGCAGTACTTC	CASSPHRVLNEQYF
-	-	TRBJ2-7	TRBV7-2	TGTGCCAGCAGCTTAAATCGGGAGCAGTACTTC	CASSLNREQYF
-	-	TRBJ1-3	TRBV7-2	TGTGCCAGCAGCTTCGGGGTTTTTTCTGGAAACACCATATATTTT	CASSFGVFSGNTIYF
TRBD1	-	TRBJ2-7	TRBV19	TGTGCCAGTAGTAGCCTGGGACAGGGGGTTCGGGAGCAGTACTTC	CASSSLGQGVREQYF
TRBD2	-	TRBJ2-1	TRBV7-2	TGTGCCAGCAGCTTAAGGCGGACTAGCAGCGTTGGGGAGCAGTTCTTC	CASSLRRTSSVGEQFF
-	-	TRBJ2-5	TRBV29-1	TGCAGCGTCTCCCGAGGTGGGACCCAGTACTTC	CSVSRGGTQYF
TRBD2	-	TRBJ2-5	TRBV7-6	TGTGCCAGCAGTCCCGACCTAGCGGGGGGCCGGGAGACCCAGTACTTC	CASSPDLAGGRETQYF
-	few	TRBJ1-2	TRBV7-2	TGTGCCAGCAGCTTGGGGGCAACAAATGGCTACACCTTC	CASSLGATNGYTF
-	-	TRBJ2-7	TRBV21-1	TGTGCCAGCAGCAAGAAAAGAAGGGACAGGGTCGAGCAGTACTTC	CASSKKRRDRVEQYF
-	-	TRBJ1-1	TRBV27	TGTGCCAGCAGTTTCTCAGGGGACACTGAAGCTTTCTTT	CASSFSGDTEAFF
-	-	TRBJ2-5	TRBV18	TGTGCCAGCTCACTGGCCGGGGAGACCCAGTACTTC	CASSLAGETQYF
TRBD2	-	TRBJ2-5	TRBV5-4	TGTGCCAGCAGCTTTGGTACTAGCGGGGGCTCAGAGACCCAGTACTTC	CASSFGTSGGSETQYF
-	few	TRBJ1-4	TRBV6-1	TGTGCCAGCAGTTCTAAACAGGGTACTAATGAAAAACTGTTTTTT	CASSSKQGTNEKLFF
-	-	TRBJ2-5	TRBV18	TGTGCCAGCTCCCGGGGGCAAGAGACCCAGTACTTC	CASSRGQETQYF
-	-	TRBJ2-3	TRBV6-5	TGTGCCAGCAGTTACTCGGAGCGGGATACGCAGTATTTT	CASSYSERDTQYF
TRBD2	-	TRBJ2-1	TRBV28	TGTGCCAGCAGTTTGGGGCTAGCGGGCAATGAGCAGTTCTTC	CASSLGLAGNEQFF
TRBD1	-	TRBJ2-2	TRBV5-4	TGTGCCAGCAGCGTCGACAGGGGGCGGTACACCGGGGAGCTGTTTTTT	CASSVDRGRYTGELFF
TRBD2	-	TRBJ2-7	TRBV9	TGTGCCAGCAGCGTAGCTGGTCTAGCGGGATTCTACGAGCAGTACTTC	CASSVAGLAGFYEQYF
TRBD2	few	TRBJ2-7	TRBV30	TGTGCCTGGGGGGGGCAGCGGGGGCGTGTATACGAGCAGTACTTC	CAWGGQRGRVYEQYF
-	-	TRBJ2-5	TRBV28	TGTGCCAGCAGTTTTACTCGGACCCAGTACTTC	CASSFTRTQYF
TRBD1	-	TRBJ2-3	TRBV7-2	TGTGCCAGCAGCTTAGGTGCGGACAGGGCGCAGACGCAGTATTTT	CASSLGADRAQTQYF
TRBD2	-	TRBJ2-3	TRBV27	TGTGCCAGCAGTTTACACCTAGCGGCACCGAGTTTGGAAGATACGCAGTATTTT	CASSLHLAAPSLEDTQYF
TRBD1	-	TRBJ1-3	TRBV7-9	TGTGCCAGCAGCTATGACAGGGGAAAAGGAAACACCATATATTTT	CASSYDRGKGNTIYF
TRBD1	few	TRBJ2-2	TRBV5-6	TGTGCCAGCAGCTTGACCGGGACAGGGTACACCGGGGAGCTGTTTTTT	CASSLTGTGYTGELFF
TRBD1	-	TRBJ2-4	TRBV18	TGTGCCAGCTCCCACGACAGGGAGTCGCAGTACTTC	CASSHDRESQYF
-	-	TRBJ1-1	TRBV27	TGTGCCAGCAGTTTGGCCCAGGGGCGAGGCACTGAAGCTTTCTTT	CASSLAQGRGTEAFF
-	-	TRBJ1-1	TRBV9	TGTGCCAGCAGCGCCGGCCTCCGAGGAGGAGCTTTCTTT	CASSAGLRGGAFF
TRBD1	-	TRBJ2-7	TRBV6-5	TGTGCCAGCAGACCTTACAGGGGCTTCAACGAGCAGTACTTC	CASRPYRGFNEQYF
TRBD1	-	TRBJ1-1	TRBV5-4	TGTGCCAGCAGCTTGTCGCGGGGGACAGGCCCGACCGTTATGAACACTGAAGCTTTCTTT	CASSLSRGTGPTVMNTEAFF
-	-	TRBJ2-1	TRBV7-2	TGTGCCAGCAGCTTAGCATCCTACTGGTACAATGAGCAGTTCTTC	CASSLASYWYNEQFF
-	once	TRBJ2-1	TRBV4-3	TGCGCCAGCAGCCGCGCGGGGCAGAGCTACAATGAGCAGTTCTTC	CASSRAGQSYNEQFF
-	-	TRBJ2-3	TRBV15	TGTGCCACCAGCAGAGATCGGGACACGCTCCTGTATTTT	CATSRDRDTLLYF
TRBD1	-	TRBJ1-3	TRBV9	TGTGCCAGCAGCGTAGAGGGCGGGACAGGAGTTGCTGGAAACACCATATATTTT	CASSVEGGTGVAGNTIYF
TRBD2	-	TRBJ2-5	TRBV28	TGTGCCAGCAGTCTAGCGGGAGTGAAAGAGACCCAGTACTTC	CASSLAGVKETQYF
-	-	TRBJ1-2	TRBV4-2	TGTGCCAGCAGCCGTAGTGTTGAATCTAACTATGGCTACACCTTC	CASSRSVESNYGYTF
-	-	TRBJ1-2	TRBV6-5	TGTGCCAGCGGGCGTAGTGGGCAGGGTAACTATGGCTACACCTTC	CASGRSGQGNYGYTF
-	-	TRBJ2-7	TRBV6-5	TGTGCCAGCAGACCCGGGAACTCCTACGAGCAGTACTTC	CASRPGNSYEQYF
-	-	TRBJ1-2	TRBV4-3	TGCGCCAGCAGCCAAGAATGGACAGAGTATGGCTACACCTTC	CASSQEWTEYGYTF
-	-	TRBJ2-7	TRBV28	TGTGCCAGCAGTGTCGCGGGTTACGAGCAGTACTTC	CASSVAGYEQYF